The 32 T cell receptor beta chains in this list originate from one sample, sequenced in a study of T cells in Graves' hyperthyroidism and ophthalmopathy. From RNA transcripts, TCR beta CDR3 regions were amplified. The HTBI primer set served for first-round RT-PCR of the TCR CDR3. TCRdb reprocessed the multiplex PCR reads with MiXCR, giving one entry per CDR3 protein. The profile shows 470,000 or so distinct CDR3 sequences, under 25% of them singletons. The sample was blood. These receptors were taken from a man younger than 35 with Graves' hyperthyroidism.

This rearrangement joins TRBV12-3 or TRBV12-4 to TRBJ2-5; TRBD2 matches 7 bases. The length of the CDR3 is 14 residues. V was clipped by 0 bases and J by 7 bases; unmatched bases: 5. The CDR3 DNA sequence: TGTGCCAGCAGTTTAGCGGATTTAGCGGGGACCCAGTACTTC. Translation gives CASSLADLAGTQYF.

The V and J genes are TRBV30 and TRBJ2-2; 7 bases agree with TRBD2. Per germline, CDR1 GTSNPN and CDR2 SVGIG (reference sequence). The CDR3 sequence is 13 residues long. Here the CDR3 reads CASERENTGELFF. CDR3 nucleotides: TGTGCATCCGAGCGGGAAAACACCGGGGAGCTGTTTTTT.

This clonotype was counted a few times. V is TRBV3-1 and J is TRBJ1-3, with 8 nucleotides matching TRBD1. The CDR3 runs to 15 residues. V was pared by 4 bases and J by 3 bases, with 5 bases of the junction left unmatched. CDR1 is LGHDT and CDR2 is YNNKEL in the germline V gene (reference sequence). The CDR3 bases are TGTGCCAGCAGCCCGGACAGGGCCATTGGAAACACCATATATTTT. Its protein is CASSPDRAIGNTIYF.

In its sample, this clonotype was seen a few times. The chain uses TRBV6-1 and TRBJ1-5; the match to TRBD1 covers 10 bases. The CDR3 loop spans 16 amino acids. V gave up 5 bases and J gave up 2 bases; unmatched junction bases: 6. CDR1 is MNHNS, CDR2 SASEGT, per germline. In DNA form, the CDR3 reads TGTGCCAGCAGTACGGCCGGGACAGGGGGCAATCAGCCCCAGCATTTT. Translating it yields CASSTAGTGGNQPQHF.

There are a few counts of this clonotype. The chain links TRBV6-1 to TRBJ2-5; no reliable D call. The V gene's germline CDR1 is MNHNS and CDR2 SASEGT. The V end was cut by 5 bases, the J end by 1 base, with 8 bases between. CDR3 length: 13 amino acids. CDR3: CASSRRFQETQYF. CDR3 nucleotide sequence: TGTGCCAGCAGTCGACGGTTCCAAGAGACCCAGTACTTC.

This clonotype was detected ten times or more. The gene calls are TRBV27 and TRBJ1-2; D is possibly TRBD1 (6 bases). There are 15 residues in the CDR3. Germline V gene sequence: CDR1 MNHEY, CDR2 SMNVEV (reference sequence). The V end was cut by 7 bases, the J end by 5 bases, with 20 bases between. CDR3: CASKRELAGAYGYTF. The CDR3 DNA reads as TGTGCCAGCAAGAGGGAACTGGCAGGGGCGTATGGCTACACCTTC.

This chain uses TRBV9 with TRBJ1-6; D unresolved. From germline, CDR1 is SGDLS and CDR2 YYNGEE. The CDR3 contains 13 residues. V shed 0 bases and J shed 8 bases, with 6 bases lying between them. The DNA for the CDR3 is TGTGCCAGCAGCGTAGGAGAGGATTCACCCCTCCACTTT. It is translated as CASSVGEDSPLHF.

Notes on this clonotype: A read error is possible here, since a much larger clone lies one base away. This sequence joins TRBV5-1 and TRBJ1-2, with D possibly TRBD1 on 6 matching bases. Germline lookup yields CDR1 SGHRS and CDR2 YFSETQ. The CDR3 spans 12 residues. V lost 2 bases to trimming and J lost 8 bases, with 10 bases between them. The CDR3 spells CASSFTGKGYTF. The CDR3 DNA reads TGCGCCAGCAGCTTTACAGGGAAAGGCTACACCTTC.

The V gene is TRBV13, the J gene TRBJ1-5, with TRBD1 matching 8 bases. The germline V gene has CDR1 PRHDT and CDR2 FYEKMQ (reference sequence). The junction had 3 bases not matched to a gene; V was cut back by 0 bases and J by 5 bases. The CDR3 has 15 residues. CDR3 residues: CASSLGQGVDQPQHF. The DNA for the CDR3 is TGTGCCAGCAGCTTAGGACAGGGGGTCGATCAGCCCCAGCATTTT.

This clonotype appeared a few times. The chain carries TRBV10-3 and TRBJ1-1; D is perhaps TRBD1 (5 bases). Trimming cost V 8 bases and J 1 base, with 11 bases left between them. CDR3 length: 13 amino acids. Germline V lookup: CDR1 ENHRY, CDR2 SYGVKD. The CDR3 DNA reads as TGTGCCATCGGGACCGGCAGGAACACTGAAGCTTTCTTT. Its translation: CAIGTGRNTEAFF.

This chain links TRBV20-1 with TRBJ1-5, with D unresolved. This CDR3 spans 13 amino acids. Between the trimmed V and J ends, which lost 6 bases and 3 bases, there was a span of 12 bases. The germline gives CDR1 DFQATT, CDR2 SNEGSKA (reference sequence). CDR3 loop: CSARVLDNQPQHF. The CDR3, as DNA: TGCAGTGCCCGGGTGTTGGACAATCAGCCCCAGCATTTT.

The CDR3 coding sequence is TGTGCCATCAGTGAAAAAGCGGCAACCGGGGAGCTGTTTTTT. The encoded protein is CAISEKAATGELFF. The chain joins TRBV10-3 to TRBJ2-2; possible D gene TRBD2, 5 bases. This CDR3 has 14 residues. Germline lookup yields CDR1 ENHRY and CDR2 SYGVKD. Trimming stripped 3 bases from V and 5 bases from J, with 10 bases between.

Remarks on this clonotype: A clone one base away is much larger, so this may be a read error. The V gene is TRBV24-1, the J gene TRBJ2-5; TRBD1 or TRBD2 may be the D gene (5 bases each). Per the germline V gene, CDR1 is KGHDR and CDR2 is SFDVKD. The CDR3 is 12 amino acids. The CDR3: CATQRGEETKYF. DNA for the CDR3: TGTGCCACCCAGAGGGGTGAAGAGACCAAGTACTTC.

There are many counts of this clonotype. The V and J genes are TRBV20-1 and TRBJ1-1; D is possibly TRBD1 (6 bases). Germline loops: CDR1 DFQATT, CDR2 SNEGSKA (reference sequence). V shed 6 bases and J shed 0 bases, with 14 bases lying between them. The CDR3 runs 14 residues. The chain's CDR3 is CSARPGAVNTEAFF. The CDR3 coding sequence is TGCAGTGCCCGGCCAGGGGCCGTGAACACTGAAGCTTTCTTT.

This clonotype has a count of ten or more. This chain joins TRBV30 and TRBJ1-1, with unresolved D. The V gene lost 3 bases and the J gene lost 3 bases, with 2 bases spanning the gap. The germline gives CDR1 GTSNPN, CDR2 SVGIG (reference sequence). This CDR3 has 10 residues. This CDR3 is CAWSDTEAFF. The CDR3 DNA follows: TGTGCCTGGAGCGACACTGAAGCTTTCTTT.

Regarding this clonotype: No conserved phenylalanine or tryptophan is present at the end of the CDR3, so a read error is the likely explanation. The limits of the CDR3 on the DNA are not certain, so only TCRdb's listed CDR3 is given. This chain connects TRBV12-3 or TRBV12-4 to TRBJ1-1; the table's D gene call, TRBD1, was not cross checked with the DNA. The CDR3 length equals 16 residues, ends included. CDR3 sequence: CASSLGGGGGLREACV.

The chain has TRBV11-2 and TRBJ2-7, with D unresolved. The CDR3 contains 14 residues. CDR1 SGHAT and CDR2 FQNNGV come from the germline V gene. Trimming cost V 4 bases and J 4 bases, with 14 bases left between them. Here the CDR3 DNA reads TGTGCCAGCAGCTCATCGCCCGACGGGTACGAGCAGTACTTC. This translates into CASSSSPDGYEQYF.

This clonotype has a count of ten or more. This chain links TRBV2 with TRBJ1-1; the match to TRBD1 covers 8 bases. The V gene's germline CDR1 is SNHLY and CDR2 FYNNEI. This CDR3 is 14 amino acids long. Losses at the gene ends were 5 bases for V and 11 bases for J; bases not matched to a gene: 13. The CDR3 DNA reads as TGTGCCAGCAGTCGGGACAGGACCGGGTTGATCGCTTTCTTT. Residues: CASSRDRTGLIAFF. The full variable domain, in which reference TRBV2 and TRBJ1-1 provide the parts outside the CDR3, is EPEVTQTPSHQVTQMGQEVILRCVPISNHLYFYWYRQILGQKVEFLVSFYNNEISEKSEIFDDQFSVERPDGSNFTLKIRSTKLEDSAMYFCASSRDRTGLIAFFGQGTRLTVV.

Many counts were recorded for this clonotype. The genes are TRBV12-3 or TRBV12-4 and TRBJ1-5; D not certain. The CDR3 length is 15 residues. Trimming left V 6 bases short and J 6 bases short, with 18 bases between. The CDR3 bases are TGTGCCAGCAGATCCACAGACACAGTACGTCAGCCCCAGCATTTT. The encoded protein is CASRSTDTVRQPQHF.

This clonotype has a count of ten or more. This chain uses TRBV6-1 with TRBJ2-2; possibly TRBD1 or TRBD2 for D (6 bases each). Germline V gene sequence: CDR1 MNHNS, CDR2 SASEGT. Trimming took 7 bases from V and 7 from J, leaving 10 bases between them. The CDR3 has 12 amino acids. The CDR3 region is CASMGGYGELFF. Here the CDR3 DNA reads TGTGCCAGCATGGGGGGCTACGGGGAGCTGTTTTTT.

The V call is TRBV4-1, the J call TRBJ1-1, with a tentative D call TRBD1 (6 bases). Germline V gene lookup returns CDR1 MGHRA and CDR2 YSYEKL. V lost 1 base and J 1 base, leaving 10 bases between the germline ends. CDR3 length: 15 residues. The CDR3 DNA sequence: TGCGCCAGCAGCCAAGTCTACAGGGAGAACACTGAAGCTTTCTTT. Protein product: CASSQVYRENTEAFF.

This clonotype was seen repeatedly, ten times or more. This sequence joins TRBV28 and TRBJ1-2, with D perhaps TRBD1 (5 bases). CDR1 and CDR2 (germline): MDHEN, SYDVKM. The CDR3 runs 15 residues. The V gene lost 8 bases and the J gene lost 4 bases, with 20 bases spanning the gap. The CDR3 loop is CASLYMQGKGYGYTF. The CDR3 DNA reads TGTGCCAGCCTCTACATGCAGGGTAAAGGCTATGGCTACACCTTC.

In this sample, this clonotype turned up a few times. The chain combines TRBV12-3 or TRBV12-4 with TRBJ2-5; D call uncertain. Trimming cost V 3 bases and J 0 bases, with 8 bases left between them. The CDR3 contains 14 residues. DNA of the CDR3: TGTGCCAGCAGTTTCGGGCTGTACCAAGAGACCCAGTACTTC. Its protein product is CASSFGLYQETQYF.

This clonotype was seen a few times. The V and J genes are TRBV9 and TRBJ2-7; TRBD1 agrees at 7 bases. The J segment lost 5 bases and the V segment lost 3 bases, leaving 11 bases of the junction unmatched. This CDR3 contains 15 residues. Germline-derived CDR1 and CDR2 are SGDLS and YYNGEE. CDR3: CASSASTGQINEQYF. CDR3 coding DNA: TGTGCCAGCAGCGCATCGACGGGACAGATTAACGAGCAGTACTTC.

V usage is TRBV7-6 and J usage is TRBJ2-7, with D uncertain. V was cut by 2 bases and J by 3 bases, with 5 bases left in between. CDR1 and CDR2 from the germline V gene are SGHVS and FNYEAQ. The CDR3 is made up of 12 amino acids. In nucleotides, the CDR3 is TGTGCCAGCAGCTTAAACCACTACGAGCAGTACTTC. This gives the protein CASSLNHYEQYF. The variable domain in full, completed from reference TRBV7-6 and TRBJ2-7, reads GAGVSQSPRYKVTKRGQDVALRCDPISGHVSLYWYRQALGQGPEFLTYFNYEAQQDKSGLPNDRFSAERPEGSISTLTIQRTEQRDSAMYRCASSLNHYEQYFGPGTRLTVT.

This clonotype appeared many times. The genes are TRBV19 and TRBJ1-1; no reliable D call. The CDR3 is made up of 15 amino acids. V gave up 6 bases and J gave up 1 base, with 15 bases separating them. Germline V gene data show CDR1 as LNHDA and CDR2 as SQIVND (reference sequence). CDR3 protein: CASSQSRWTNTEAFF. The CDR3, as DNA: TGTGCCAGTAGCCAGTCAAGATGGACGAACACTGAAGCTTTCTTT. The variable domain in full, completed from reference TRBV19 and TRBJ1-1, reads DGGITQSPKYLFRKEGQNVTLSCEQNLNHDAMYWYRQDPGQGLRLIYYSQIVNDFQKGDIAEGYSVSREKKESFPLTVTSAQKNPTAFYLCASSQSRWTNTEAFFGQGTRLTVV.

This clonotype has ten or more counts. V gene TRBV28 combines with J gene TRBJ1-3, with D hard to call. CDR1 is MDHEN, CDR2 SYDVKM, per germline. CDR3 length: 15 amino acids. Trimming cost V 3 bases and J 4 bases, with 13 bases left between them. The CDR3 bases are TGTGCCAGCAGTTTCGGGCAGTTGGCAGGAAACACCATATATTTT. Translation: CASSFGQLAGNTIYF.

The rearrangement links TRBV20-1 to TRBJ1-1, with 8 nucleotides matching TRBD1. Trimming cost V 5 bases and J 6 bases; bases outside gene matches: 8. CDR1 DFQATT and CDR2 SNEGSKA come from the germline V gene (reference sequence). The CDR3 spans 13 residues. The CDR3 DNA follows: TGCAGTGCTCCGGGACAGGATTTCGCTGAAGCTTTCTTT. This sequence encodes CSAPGQDFAEAFF.

The chain couples TRBV3-1 to TRBJ2-7, with no clear D. CDR3 length equals 14 residues. With 0 bases removed from V and 6 bases from J, the gap between germline ends came to 12 bases. CDR1 and CDR2 (germline): LGHDT, YNNKEL (reference sequence). The CDR3 nucleotides are TGTGCCAGCAGCCAAGAACCGGTCCTACCCGAGCAGTACTTC. Translating it yields CASSQEPVLPEQYF.

This sequence joins TRBV12-3 or TRBV12-4 and TRBJ1-1; the D gene is possibly TRBD1 (6 bases). This CDR3 has 14 residues. V lost 7 bases, J lost 4 bases, and 16 bases lay in between. CDR3 coding DNA: TGTGCCAGCAACCCACAGGGAGGAACCACTGAAGCTTTCTTT. It is translated as CASNPQGGTTEAFF.

There are many counts of this clonotype. The chain combines TRBV12-3 or TRBV12-4 with TRBJ2-5; D unresolved. This CDR3 spans 12 amino acids. The V gene lost 7 bases and the J gene lost 9 bases, with 15 bases spanning the gap. The CDR3 protein is CASTDQRVSQYF. As DNA, the CDR3 is TGTGCCAGCACGGACCAGAGAGTATCCCAGTACTTC.

This clonotype occurred a few times. The chain links TRBV20-1 to TRBJ2-7; D might be TRBD2 (5 bases). Trimming took off 2 bases at V and 6 bases at J, with 14 bases between the two ends. Germline assignment: CDR1 DFQATT and CDR2 SNEGSKA (reference sequence). The length of the CDR3 is 13 residues. CDR3: CSARRPGSGEQYF. CDR3 DNA sequence: TGCAGTGCTAGACGCCCGGGGTCGGGCGAGCAGTACTTC.